This is a list of T cell receptor beta chains from one sample in a study of PD-L1 blockade in urothelial cancer. The protocol was immunoSEQ multiplex PCR, while the TCRdb copy is restricted to in-frame clones and leaves out a portion. The data contain some 120,000 clones, roughly 91% of them singletons. Material: PBMCs, obtained around atezolizumab (anti-PD-L1) treatment. All receptors come from a man between 60 and 75 years old with urothelial cancer. Each CDR3 is given with its conserved first and last residue. Fields, in order: J gene, V gene, D gene, clone size, CDR3 DNA, CDR3 protein. A D gene is named only where the DNA matches it firmly. A row's size may be missing; if present it is once, few, many or a size class.

>TRBJ2-5|TRBV10-3|TRBD1|.
TGTGCCATCAGTGAACAAGACAGGGGGCAAGAGACCCAGTACTTC
CAISEQDRGQETQYF
>TRBJ1-6|TRBV7-8|.|.
TGTGCCAGCAGCTTGGGGGGTGTGAACTTGGCACCCCTCCACTTT
CASSLGGVNLAPLHF
>TRBJ2-1|TRBV5-4|.|.
TGTGCCAGCAGCTTGCCGGGGTCCGCCTACAATGAGCAGTTCTTC
CASSLPGSAYNEQFF
>TRBJ2-1|TRBV29-1|.|.
TGCAGCGTTGAAGAAATCGGCGGGTCGCAGTTCTTC
CSVEEIGGSQFF
>TRBJ1-1|TRBV5-1|TRBD1|.
TGCGCCAGCAGCTCCCAGGGGGCGGGGAACACTGAAGCTTTCTTT
CASSSQGAGNTEAFF
>TRBJ1-1|TRBV6-5|TRBD1|.
TGTGCCAGCAGTTACCGGGGACAGGCTTACACTGAAGCTTTCTTT
CASSYRGQAYTEAFF
>TRBJ2-1|TRBV9|TRBD2|.
TGTGCCAGCAGCGCCCGGGACTACTCCTACAATGAGCAGTTCTTC
CASSARDYSYNEQFF
>TRBJ1-2|TRBV6-6|.|.
TGTGCCAGCAGTTACTCCTCGCAGGGTCCTAACTATGGCTACACCTTC
CASSYSSQGPNYGYTF
>TRBJ2-2|TRBV27|.|once
TGTGCCAGCAGTTTGGGAGACACCGGGGAGCTGTTTTTT
CASSLGDTGELFF
>TRBJ1-2|TRBV5-4|.|.
TGTGCCAGCAGCTTGAGGTCAGGGTTAAGGAACTATGGCTACACCTTC
CASSLRSGLRNYGYTF
>TRBJ1-2|TRBV6-1|.|.
TGTGCCAGCAGTGAAGCGGGGAGGGTTGGCTACACCTTC
CASSEAGRVGYTF
>TRBJ1-5|TRBV19|.|.
TGTGCCAGTAGTATAGTGGACAGTAGCAATCAGCCCCAGCATTTT
CASSIVDSSNQPQHF
>TRBJ1-1|TRBV2|.|.
TGTGCCAGCCGGTTGAACACTGAAGCTTTCTTT
CASRLNTEAFF
>TRBJ2-3|TRBV4-2|TRBD2|once
TGTGCCAGCAGCCAACTTAGGACTAGCGGCGGAGATACGCAGTATTTT
CASSQLRTSGGDTQYF
>TRBJ2-7|TRBV5-1|.|few
TGCGCCAGCAGCTTTTTTTGGGGCCACGAGCAGTACTTC
CASSFFWGHEQYF
>TRBJ2-1|TRBV6-5|.|.
TGTGCCAGCAGTTACCTCGGGGCGCGGGATAATGAGCAGTTCTTC
CASSYLGARDNEQFF
>TRBJ2-1|TRBV27|.|.
TGTGCCAGCAGTTTTTCGTGGGGGGGCAACGAGCAGTTCTTC
CASSFSWGGNEQFF
>TRBJ1-5|TRBV2|TRBD1|.
TGTGCCAGCAAAGTCGGACAGGCGACTGGGCCCCAGCATTTT
CASKVGQATGPQHF
>TRBJ2-2|TRBV27|TRBD1|.
TGTGCCAGCAGTTTAGCGTCACAGGGGACGAACACCGGGGAGCTGTTTTTT
CASSLASQGTNTGELFF
>TRBJ2-3|TRBV29-1|.|.
TGCAGCATCCTCCAGGGTCCAGATACGCAGTATTTT
CSILQGPDTQYF
>TRBJ2-7|TRBV28|TRBD2|.
TGTGCCAGCAAACTGGGACTAGCGAGTGAGCAGTACTTC
CASKLGLASEQYF
>TRBJ2-1|TRBV9|TRBD2|.
TGTGCCAGCAGCGTAAGTCTAGCGGGAGCTGGTGAGCAGTTCTTC
CASSVSLAGAGEQFF
>TRBJ2-5|TRBV5-1|.|.
TGCGCCAGCAGCACGGTCCATTTCGAGACCCAGTACTTC
CASSTVHFETQYF
>TRBJ1-2|TRBV5-6|TRBD1|.
TGTGCCAGCAGTGGAACAGGGGTGTCGGATAACTATGGCTACACCTTC
CASSGTGVSDNYGYTF
>TRBJ1-1|TRBV19|.|.
TGTGCCAGTAGTCCCCTGGACAGATGGAGCACTGAAGCTTTCTTT
CASSPLDRWSTEAFF
>TRBJ2-7|TRBV5-1|.|.
TGCGCCAGCACCACAGGGTACGAGCAGTACTTC
CASTTGYEQYF
>TRBJ2-7|TRBV5-5|.|.
TGTGCCAGCAGCTTTGGAGAGTACGAGCAGTACTTC
CASSFGEYEQYF
>TRBJ2-7|TRBV5-4|TRBD2|.
TGTGCCAGCAGCTTGGGGTCTAGCGGGAGGGAAGAGCAGTACTTC
CASSLGSSGREEQYF
>TRBJ1-2|TRBV28|.|.
TGTGCCACCATGGGGCAGGCAGTGTTCGGCTACACCTTC
CATMGQAVFGYTF
>TRBJ1-2|TRBV7-9|.|once
TGTGCCAGCATTCTGTTGTTCGCGGAGGGCTACACCTTC
CASILLFAEGYTF
>TRBJ2-7|TRBV5-6|TRBD1|.
TGTGCCACCGCCCAGAGGGGGCTCTACGAGCAGTACTTC
CATAQRGLYEQYF
>TRBJ2-3|TRBV7-9|TRBD1|.
TGTGCCAGCAGCTTGAGTGGACAGGGGGCTGATACGCAGTATTTT
CASSLSGQGADTQYF
>TRBJ2-1|TRBV19|.|.
TGTGCCAGTGGGTCGGGACGGGAGTACAATGAGCAGTTCTTC
CASGSGREYNEQFF
>TRBJ2-1|TRBV5-1|.|.
TGCGCCAGCAGCTTGGCCGGTAGCCGAAGGAGCTCCTACAATGAGCAGTTCTTC
CASSLAGSRRSSYNEQFF